This TCR beta chain appears in the sequencing data of a study of blood T cells in healthy people across ages. As for the study in general: About one barcoded beta molecule per two T cells was the capture yield of template switching.

Sample-barcoded 5' priming and a J-beta primer mix drove a second PCR of roughly 6 to 12 cycles. Every cDNA molecule carried a tag from a template-switch adaptor bearing 12 random nucleotides. Every individual sample yielded 3 million or more paired-end reads (each containing CDR3). TCRdb independently ran MiXCR on the 5' RACE reads; one entry per CDR3 protein. The data contain over 750,000 distinct CDR3 sequences, roughly 25% of them singletons. Germline CDR1 reads LGHDT; CDR2 reads YNNKEL (reference sequence). The junction had 6 bases not matched to a gene; V was cut back by 2 bases and J by 7 bases. The CDR3 has 17 residues. The donors, aged about 6 to 95, were healthy Caucasians from Russia. The sample was also reused in another study, on T cells of mothers and their children.

The chain employs TRBV3-1 and TRBJ2-2, with TRBD2 matching over 14 bases. The sample consisted of blood. This receptor was obtained from a boy aged 10-17 years in good health. The CDR3 bases are TGTGCCAGCAGCCAATCCCCGACTAGCGGGGGGGTCGGGGAGCTGTTTTTT. Translated: CASSQSPTSGGVGELFF.